A selection of T cell receptor beta chains follows, all from one sample in a study of T-cell reconstitution after alpha-beta-depleted transplantation in children. TCRdb re-analysed the PCR reads in MiXCR, keeping a single row per CDR3 protein. The profile shows 300,000 to 350,000 distinct CDR3 sequences, around 25% of them singletons. The sequencing used PBMCs, mostly from graft donor cells, collected 180 days after TCRalphabeta/CD19-depleted stem cell transplant. These receptors originate from a male patient aged 10 to 17 who had a stem cell transplant for acute lymphoblastic leukemia, so the T cells may come from the graft donor. Each CDR3 is given with its conserved first and last residue. The order of the fields is clone size, J gene, V gene, D gene, CDR3 DNA, CDR3 protein. D genes are given only for firm matches. The size entry is marked missing in some rows and otherwise reads once, few, many or a size class.

few TRBJ1-5 TRBV6-1 TRBD1 TGTGCCAGCAGTCCGCCCGGGACAGGGTACCAGCCCCAGCATTTT CASSPPGTGYQPQHF
. TRBJ1-2 TRBV27 . TGTGCCAGTGGGCTGCCTTTTGATTCGAGCTACACCTTC CASGLPFDSSYTF
. TRBJ2-3 TRBV20-1 . TGCAGTGCTAGAAGACCCAGTAAACTGGAAGATACGCAGTATTTT CSARRPSKLEDTQYF
. TRBJ2-3 TRBV6-2/TRBV6-3 . TGTGCCACCTCAGGCTCCCCAGATACGCAGTATTTT CATSGSPDTQYF
. TRBJ2-7 TRBV18 . TGTGCCAGCTCACCAACCCAATTCGGGGTAAGCGAGCAGTACTTC CASSPTQFGVSEQYF
. TRBJ2-5 TRBV6-1 . TGTGCCAGCAGTGAGCAGGGGGGAGGAGAGACCCAGTACTTC CASSEQGGGETQYF
few TRBJ1-6 TRBV6-5 . TGTGCCAGCAGTTACCGGTGGGGGCTGGGGAATTCACCCCTCCACTTT CASSYRWGLGNSPLHF
. TRBJ1-3 TRBV6-5 . TGTGCCAGCAGTTACTCGAGGGGCTCTGGAAACACCATATATTTT CASSYSRGSGNTIYF
. TRBJ2-7 TRBV29-1 TRBD2 TGCAGCGTTGCCCTTCGGACTAGCGGGAGGAGATTTAGCTACGAGCAGTACTTC CSVALRTSGRRFSYEQYF
few TRBJ2-7 TRBV21-1 . TGTGCCAGCAGCAAAGCGATTAGAAGGAGCGGGAGGACTGTGTGGGAGCAGTACTTC CASSKAIRRSGRTVWEQYF
few TRBJ1-5 TRBV4-1 . TGCGCCAGCAGCCACGGGGAGGTGAGCAATCAGCCCCAGCATTTT CASSHGEVSNQPQHF
. TRBJ1-2 TRBV5-1 . TGCGCCAGCAGCGTGTCAAGACACCTCTATGGCTACACCTTC CASSVSRHLYGYTF
few TRBJ2-1 TRBV7-9 . TGTGCCAGCAGGGCGACTGACAATGAGCAGTTCTTC CASRATDNEQFF
. TRBJ1-2 TRBV4-1 . TGCGCCAGCAGCCAAGGGCCAGGAACCTATGGCTACACCTTC CASSQGPGTYGYTF
few TRBJ2-3 TRBV15 . TGTGCCACCAGCTATTCGACCACAGATACGCAGTATTTT CATSYSTTDTQYF
few TRBJ2-3 TRBV5-5 TRBD2 TGTGCCAGCAGCTTGGAATGGCTAGCGGGAGTCGATACGCAGTATTTT CASSLEWLAGVDTQYF
few TRBJ2-2 TRBV7-3 . TGTGCCAGCAGCCGCCAGCAAGAATCCGGGGAGCTGTTTTTT CASSRQQESGELFF
. TRBJ1-1 TRBV19 . TGTGCCAGTATCGACCCGATCGGTGAAGCTTTCTTT CASIDPIGEAFF
. TRBJ2-7 TRBV6-5 TRBD2 TGTGCCAGCAGTTATGGGCTAGCGGGAGTTCTTTACGAGCAGTACTTC CASSYGLAGVLYEQYF
once TRBJ1-3 TRBV20-1 . TGCAGTGCTGGTACCAGCTCTGGAAACACCATATATTTT CSAGTSSGNTIYF
. TRBJ2-1 TRBV29-1 . TGCAGCACCTCCCCCCGGGACAAACCTTCGAGCTCCTACAATGAGCAGTTCTTC CSTSPRDKPSSSYNEQFF
few TRBJ2-1 TRBV6-1 . TGTGCCAGCAGTCGTCTAGGAACCTTCTCCTACAATGAGCAGTTCTTC CASSRLGTFSYNEQFF
. TRBJ2-1 TRBV30 TRBD1 TGTGCCTGGAGTGTAGACAGGGGTAATGAGCAGTTCTTC CAWSVDRGNEQFF
. TRBJ2-3 TRBV13 TRBD2 TGTGCCAGCGAACGCCGGGGGGTGGCTAGCACAGATACGCAGTATTTT CASERRGVASTDTQYF
few TRBJ2-2 TRBV4-1 TRBD2 TGCGCCAGCACTTTATTCGCGGGACTAGCGGACACCGGGGAGCTGTTTTTT CASTLFAGLADTGELFF
few TRBJ2-7 TRBV18 TRBD1 TGTGCCAGCTCACCGACAGGGTCCATCAGCTCCTACGAGCAGTACTTC CASSPTGSISSYEQYF
. TRBJ2-2 TRBV5-6 TRBD1 TGTGCCAGCAGACGTGGGACAGGGCGCCCTGTCACCGGGGAGCTGTTTTTT CASRRGTGRPVTGELFF
few TRBJ2-2 TRBV4-1 TRBD2 TGCGCCAGCAGCCAAGACCCCGGGGGGTGGAACGCCGGGGAGCTGTTTTTT CASSQDPGGWNAGELFF
. TRBJ2-2 TRBV20-1 . TGCAGTGCTAGCCCCAGGGGGGAGTACACCGGGGAGCTGTTTTTT CSASPRGEYTGELFF
. TRBJ2-5 TRBV7-9 . TGTGCCAGCAGCTTACCGGGATCGGAGACCCAGTACTTC CASSLPGSETQYF
. TRBJ2-1 TRBV5-1 . TGCGCCAGCAGCTTGGTAGGGCCCGAGCAGTTCTTC CASSLVGPEQFF
. TRBJ1-1 TRBV27 . TGTGCCAGCGCTTACCGGGGGGGGAACACTGAAGCTTTCTTT CASAYRGGNTEAFF
few TRBJ2-7 TRBV7-2 . TGTGCCAGCAGCTTTACGAGAGGGTGGGGCGAGCAGTACTTC CASSFTRGWGEQYF
few TRBJ2-2 TRBV20-1 TRBD2 TGCAGTGCTCGGGGAGGGTCTGGGACGGTGAACACCGGGGAGCTGTTTTTT CSARGGSGTVNTGELFF
. TRBJ1-1 TRBV5-5 . TGTGCCAGCACCCTGAGGGCGGGCGGAGTTACTGAAGCTTTCTTT CASTLRAGGVTEAFF
many TRBJ1-1 TRBV5-1 . TGCGCCAGCAGCTTCCACAGGAACACTGAAGCTTTCTTT CASSFHRNTEAFF
. TRBJ1-3 TRBV7-6 . TGTGCCAGCAGCGCCTACTGGGAAGACACCATATATTTT CASSAYWEDTIYF
few TRBJ2-7 TRBV9 . TGTGCCAGCAGCGTAGGGGCCGGGGTTGGGGGTGAGCAGTACTTC CASSVGAGVGGEQYF
. TRBJ1-1 TRBV20-1 . TGCAGTGCTACTCAGGGTGGCACTGAAGCTTTCTTT CSATQGGTEAFF
. TRBJ2-2 TRBV6-5 . TGTGCCAGCAGTTCAAGACTCGTTCCGTTAACCGGGGAGCTGTTTTTT CASSSRLVPLTGELFF